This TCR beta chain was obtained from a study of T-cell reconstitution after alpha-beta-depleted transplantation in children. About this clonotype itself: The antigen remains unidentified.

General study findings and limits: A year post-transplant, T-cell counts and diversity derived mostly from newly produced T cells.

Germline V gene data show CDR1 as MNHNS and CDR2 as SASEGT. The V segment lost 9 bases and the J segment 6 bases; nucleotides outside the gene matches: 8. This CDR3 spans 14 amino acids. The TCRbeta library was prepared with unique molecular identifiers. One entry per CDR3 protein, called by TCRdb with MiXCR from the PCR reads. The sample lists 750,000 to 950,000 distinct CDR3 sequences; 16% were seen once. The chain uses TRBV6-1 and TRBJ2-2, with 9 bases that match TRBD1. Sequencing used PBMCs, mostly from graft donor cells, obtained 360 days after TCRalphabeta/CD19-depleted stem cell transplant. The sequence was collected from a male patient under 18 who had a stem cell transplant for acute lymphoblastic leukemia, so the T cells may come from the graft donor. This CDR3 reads CASNRDRVSGELFF. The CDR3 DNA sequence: TGTGCCAGTAACCGGGACAGGGTCTCCGGGGAGCTGTTTTTT.